The 13 T cell receptor beta chains reported below all come from one sample, sequenced in a study of PD-1 blockade in mismatch repair-deficient tumors. The repertoire was sequenced with immunoSEQ multiplex PCR; TCRdb's copy has only in-frame clones and lacks some. The data show 30,000 to 40,000 clones, with about 85% seen just once and around 3.4% held by the top ten. The sample here was PBMCs, taken around 6 weeks after starting pembrolizumab. All receptors derive from an adult with mismatch repair-deficient cancer.

This clone was found once. The rearrangement uses TRBV21-1 and TRBJ1-5; no check of the table's D call, TRBD1, against the DNA was made. TRBV21-1 is recorded as a pseudogene. CDR3 length: 15 amino acids. CDR3 sequence (DNA): TGTGCCAGCAGCCCAAGGGGGCCTAGCAATCAGCCCCAGCATTTT. This gives the protein CASSPRGPSNQPQHF.

J is TRBJ2-7 and V is TRBV11-1, with TRBD1 matching 8 bases. The germline gives CDR1 SGHAT, CDR2 FQDESV (reference sequence). This CDR3 has 14 residues. V shed 5 bases, J shed 5 bases, and the junction held 8 bases outside the gene matches. This CDR3 is CASSPQGASHEQYF. DNA of the CDR3: TGTGCCAGCAGCCCTCAGGGGGCTTCCCACGAGCAGTACTTC.

With respect to this clone: One junction end disagrees with the germline gene, perhaps due to a read error. CDR3 protein: CAGSRGYGYTF. CDR3 nucleotide sequence: TGTGCCGGCAGTAGGGGCTATGGCTACACCTTC. The genes are TRBV25-1 and TRBJ1-2; possible D gene TRBD1, 5 bases. The V gene's germline CDR1 is MGHDK and CDR2 SYGVNS. The CDR3 contains 11 residues.

The V gene is TRBV28, the J gene TRBJ1-2; 8 bases line up with TRBD1. The CDR3 consists of 14 residues. CDR1 and CDR2 (germline): MDHEN, SYDVKM. Trimming cost V 5 bases and J 8 bases; bases outside gene matches: 10. CDR3 coding DNA: TGTGCCAGCAGTACTACCGGACAGGGTCGGGGCTACACCTTC. It specifies CASSTTGQGRGYTF.

This chain connects TRBV28 to TRBJ2-7; 10 bases are a match to TRBD1. V was clipped by 5 bases and J by 2 bases; unmatched bases: 3. The CDR3 runs to 14 residues. Germline lookup yields CDR1 MDHEN and CDR2 SYDVKM. The CDR3 DNA reads as TGTGCCAGCAGTGGGACAGGGGTCGCCTACGAGCAGTACTTC. It is translated as CASSGTGVAYEQYF.

The chain combines TRBV7-2 with TRBJ2-1; 8 bases are shared with TRBD2. Trimming took 5 bases from V and 6 from J; bases not matched to a gene: 9. CDR1 SGHTA and CDR2 FQGNSA come from the germline V gene. The CDR3 consists of 15 residues. The CDR3 region is CASSRGRLAGNEQFF. DNA for the CDR3: TGTGCCAGCAGCCGAGGGAGGCTAGCGGGCAATGAGCAGTTCTTC.

The chain employs TRBV28 and TRBJ2-7, with a weak D call TRBD2 (5 bases). This CDR3 is 15 amino acids long. From germline, CDR1 is MDHEN and CDR2 SYDVKM. The V and J ends lost 6 bases and 0 bases respectively, with 15 bases between them. The CDR3 region is CASSRLGGTSYEQYF. CDR3 nucleotides: TGTGCCAGCAGCCGCCTCGGAGGAACCTCCTACGAGCAGTACTTC. Combining the CDR3 with reference TRBV28 and TRBJ2-7 gives the whole variable domain DVKVTQSSRYLVKRTGEKVFLECVQDMDHENMFWYRQDPGLGLRLIYFSYDVKMKEKGDIPEGYSVSREKKERFSLILESASTNQTSMYLCASSRLGGTSYEQYFGPGTRLTVT.

In its sample, this clone was seen once. The chain carries TRBV5-4 and TRBJ1-1; TRBD1 aligns across 10 bases. The germline V gene encodes CDR1 SGHNT and CDR2 YYREEE (reference sequence). The CDR3 has 16 amino acids. Unmatched junction bases numbered 7, after V lost 4 bases and J lost 1 base. The CDR3 region has the DNA TGTGCCAGCAGCCGACAGGGGGCGGCCCAGAACACTGAAGCTTTCTTT. Amino acid sequence: CASSRQGAAQNTEAFF. The whole variable domain, filled in from reference TRBV5-4 and TRBJ1-1, reads ETGVTQSPTHLIKTRGQQVTLRCSSQSGHNTVSWYQQALGQGPQFIFQYYREEENGRGNFPPRFSGLQFPNYSSELNVNALELDDSALYLCASSRQGAAQNTEAFFGQGTRLTVV.

The genes are TRBV10-3 and TRBJ1-1, with a possible D match to TRBD1 (6 bases). The V gene lost 5 bases and the J gene lost 1 base, with 14 bases spanning the gap. CDR1 and CDR2 from the germline V gene are ENHRY and SYGVKD. The CDR3 has 15 amino acids. The CDR3 sequence is CAISLGGRSNTEAFF. In DNA form, the CDR3 reads TGTGCCATCAGTCTGGGGGGGCGCTCGAACACTGAAGCTTTCTTT.

This rearrangement joins TRBV28 to TRBJ1-1, with TRBD1 matching 9 bases. The CDR3 has 17 residues. Trimming removed 4 bases from V and 0 bases from J; junction bases left unmatched: 9. Per germline, CDR1 MDHEN and CDR2 SYDVKM. This CDR3 is CASSSRWTGDLNTEAFF. The CDR3 DNA reads TGTGCCAGCAGTTCCCGATGGACAGGGGACCTGAACACTGAAGCTTTCTTT.

This chain links TRBV5-4 with TRBJ2-3; 7 bases are shared with TRBD2. The junction had 13 bases not matched to a gene; V was cut back by 7 bases and J by 2 bases. The CDR3 runs to 16 residues. Germline values: CDR1 SGHNT, CDR2 YYREEE (reference sequence). CDR3 protein: CASSLRSGLTTDTQYF. As DNA, the CDR3 is TGTGCCAGCTCCCTACGTAGCGGGCTGACCACAGATACGCAGTATTTT.

This chain connects TRBV5-1 to TRBJ2-7, with TRBD2 matching 9 bases. CDR1 is SGHRS, CDR2 YFSETQ, per germline. Trimming at V came to 1 base and at J to 3 bases, leaving 2 bases not matched to a gene. The CDR3 spans 14 residues. CDR3 residues: CASSLFSGSYEQYF. CDR3 DNA sequence: TGCGCCAGCAGCTTGTTTAGCGGGAGCTACGAGCAGTACTTC.

This clone was detected only once. CDR3 amino acids: CASSADSGRPRNEQFF. The CDR3 DNA reads as TGTGCCAGCAGCGCCGACAGCGGGAGGCCGCGGAATGAGCAGTTCTTC. The chain combines TRBV9 with TRBJ2-1; 9 positions match TRBD2. The CDR3 loop spans 16 amino acids. The V and J ends lost 3 bases and 7 bases, in that order; junction bases with no gene match: 11. Per germline, CDR1 SGDLS and CDR2 YYNGEE.